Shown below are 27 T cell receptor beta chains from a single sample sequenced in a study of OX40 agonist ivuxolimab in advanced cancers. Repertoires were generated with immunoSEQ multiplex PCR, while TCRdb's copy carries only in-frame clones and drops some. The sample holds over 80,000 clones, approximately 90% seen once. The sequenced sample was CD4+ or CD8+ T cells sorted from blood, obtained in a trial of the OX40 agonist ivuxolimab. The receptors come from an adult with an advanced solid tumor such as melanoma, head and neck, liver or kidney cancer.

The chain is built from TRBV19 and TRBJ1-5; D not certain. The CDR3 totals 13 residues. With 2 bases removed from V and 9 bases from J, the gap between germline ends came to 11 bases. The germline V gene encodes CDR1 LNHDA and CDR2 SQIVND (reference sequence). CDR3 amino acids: CASSINPPGPQHF. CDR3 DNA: TGTGCCAGTAGTATAAACCCCCCAGGGCCCCAGCATTTT.

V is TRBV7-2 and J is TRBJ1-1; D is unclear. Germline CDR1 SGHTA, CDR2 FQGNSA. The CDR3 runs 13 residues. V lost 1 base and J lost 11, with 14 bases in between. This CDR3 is CASSLEVRIRAFF. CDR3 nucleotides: TGTGCCAGCAGCTTAGAAGTCAGAATAAGGGCTTTCTTT.

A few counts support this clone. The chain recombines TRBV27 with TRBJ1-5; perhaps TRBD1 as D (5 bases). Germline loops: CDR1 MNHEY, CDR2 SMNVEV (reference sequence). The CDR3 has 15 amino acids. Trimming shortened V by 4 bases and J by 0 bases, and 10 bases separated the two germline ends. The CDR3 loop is CASSSRGYSNQPQHF. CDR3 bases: TGTGCCAGCAGTTCCCGGGGGTATAGCAATCAGCCCCAGCATTTT.

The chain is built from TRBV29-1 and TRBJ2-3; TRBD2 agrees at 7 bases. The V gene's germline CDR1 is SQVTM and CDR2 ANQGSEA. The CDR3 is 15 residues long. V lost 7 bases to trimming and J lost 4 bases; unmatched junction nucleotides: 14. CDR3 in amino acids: CSAQVRGSGADTQYF. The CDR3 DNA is TGCAGCGCCCAAGTCCGCGGGAGCGGTGCAGATACGCAGTATTTT.

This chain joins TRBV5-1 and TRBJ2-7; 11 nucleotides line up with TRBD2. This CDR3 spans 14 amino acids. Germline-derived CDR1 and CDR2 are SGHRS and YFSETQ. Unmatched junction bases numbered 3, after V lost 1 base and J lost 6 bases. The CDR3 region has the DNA TGCGCCAGCAGCTTGACTAGCGGGAGCTTCGAGCAGTACTTC. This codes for CASSLTSGSFEQYF.

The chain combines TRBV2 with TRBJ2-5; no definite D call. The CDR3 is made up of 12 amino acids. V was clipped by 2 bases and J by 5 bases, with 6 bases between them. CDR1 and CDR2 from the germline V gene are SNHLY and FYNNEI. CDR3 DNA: TGTGCCAGCAGTGAATCCTTGGAGACCCAGTACTTC. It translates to CASSESLETQYF. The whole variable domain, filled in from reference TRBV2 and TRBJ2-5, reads EPEVTQTPSHQVTQMGQEVILRCVPISNHLYFYWYRQILGQKVEFLVSFYNNEISEKSEIFDDQFSVERPDGSNFTLKIRSTKLEDSAMYFCASSESLETQYFGPGTRLLVL.

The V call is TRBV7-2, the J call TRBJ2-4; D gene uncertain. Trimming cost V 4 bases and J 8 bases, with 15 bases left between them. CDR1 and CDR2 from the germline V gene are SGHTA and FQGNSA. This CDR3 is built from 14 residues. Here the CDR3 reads CASSSHLGMDIQYF. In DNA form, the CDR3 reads TGTGCCAGCAGCTCCCACCTGGGCATGGACATTCAGTACTTC. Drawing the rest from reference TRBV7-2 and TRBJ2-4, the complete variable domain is GAGVSQSPSNKVTEKGKDVELRCDPISGHTALYWYRQSLGQGLEFLIYFQGNSAPDKSGLPSDRFSAERTGGSVSTLTIQRTQQEDSAVYLCASSSHLGMDIQYFGAGTRLSVL.

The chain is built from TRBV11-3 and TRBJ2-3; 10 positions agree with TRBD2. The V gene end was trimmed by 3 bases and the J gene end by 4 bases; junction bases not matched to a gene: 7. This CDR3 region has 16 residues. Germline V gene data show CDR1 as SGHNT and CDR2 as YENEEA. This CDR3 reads CASSFSSSGRPDTQYF. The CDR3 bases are TGTGCCAGCAGCTTCTCTAGTAGCGGGAGGCCAGATACGCAGTATTTT.

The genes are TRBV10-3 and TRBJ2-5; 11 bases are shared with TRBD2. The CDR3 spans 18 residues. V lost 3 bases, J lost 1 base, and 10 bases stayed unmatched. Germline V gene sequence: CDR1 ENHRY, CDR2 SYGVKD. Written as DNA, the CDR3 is TGTGCCATCAGTGATCTGCTCTCGACTAGCGGGACCCAAGAGACCCAGTACTTC. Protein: CAISDLLSTSGTQETQYF.

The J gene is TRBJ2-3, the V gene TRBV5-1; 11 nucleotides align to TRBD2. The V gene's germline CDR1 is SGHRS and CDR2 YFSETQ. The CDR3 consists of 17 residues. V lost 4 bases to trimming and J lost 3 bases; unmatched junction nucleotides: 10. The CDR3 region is CASSDPGASGGTDTQYF. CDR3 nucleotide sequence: TGCGCCAGCAGCGATCCAGGGGCTAGCGGGGGGACAGATACGCAGTATTTT.

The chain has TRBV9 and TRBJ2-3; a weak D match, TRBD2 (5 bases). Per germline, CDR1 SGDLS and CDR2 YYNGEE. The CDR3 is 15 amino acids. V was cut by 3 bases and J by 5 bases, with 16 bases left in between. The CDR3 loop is CASSEAFAAGDTQYF. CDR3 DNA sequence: TGTGCCAGCAGCGAAGCATTTGCGGCGGGAGATACGCAGTATTTT.

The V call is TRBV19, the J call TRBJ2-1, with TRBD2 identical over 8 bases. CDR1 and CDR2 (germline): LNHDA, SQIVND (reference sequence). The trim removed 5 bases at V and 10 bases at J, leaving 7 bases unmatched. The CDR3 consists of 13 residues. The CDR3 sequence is CASSSGLVGEQFF. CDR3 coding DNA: TGTGCCAGTAGTTCGGGACTAGTAGGCGAGCAGTTCTTC.

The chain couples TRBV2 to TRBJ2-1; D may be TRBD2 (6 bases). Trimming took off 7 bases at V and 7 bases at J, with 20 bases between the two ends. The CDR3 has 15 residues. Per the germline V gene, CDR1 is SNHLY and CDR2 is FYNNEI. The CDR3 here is CASTPAGGPGNEQFF. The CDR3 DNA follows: TGTGCCAGCACTCCCGCTGGAGGGCCTGGGAATGAGCAGTTCTTC.

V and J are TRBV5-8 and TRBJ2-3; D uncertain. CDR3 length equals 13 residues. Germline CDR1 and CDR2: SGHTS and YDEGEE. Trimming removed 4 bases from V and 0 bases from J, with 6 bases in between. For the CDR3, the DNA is TGTGCCAGCAGCCGAGACAGCACAGATACGCAGTATTTT. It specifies CASSRDSTDTQYF.

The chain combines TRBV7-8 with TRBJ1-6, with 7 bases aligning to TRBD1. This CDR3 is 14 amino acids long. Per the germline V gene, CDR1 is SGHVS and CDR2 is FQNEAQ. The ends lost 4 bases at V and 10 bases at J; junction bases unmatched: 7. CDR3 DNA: TGTGCCAGCAGCTCGGGACAGATAGGATCACCCCTCCACTTT. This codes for CASSSGQIGSPLHF.

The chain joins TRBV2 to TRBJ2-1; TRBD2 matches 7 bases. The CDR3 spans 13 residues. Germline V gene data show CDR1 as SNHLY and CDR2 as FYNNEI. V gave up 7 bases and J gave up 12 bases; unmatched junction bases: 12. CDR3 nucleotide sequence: TGTGCCAGCAAAAAGGACTCAGGGACTACGCAGTTCTTC. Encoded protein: CASKKDSGTTQFF.

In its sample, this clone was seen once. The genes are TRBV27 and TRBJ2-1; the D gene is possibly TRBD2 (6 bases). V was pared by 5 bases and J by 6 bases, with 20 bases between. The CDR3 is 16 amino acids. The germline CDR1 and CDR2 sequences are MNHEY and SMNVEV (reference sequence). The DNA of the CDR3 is TGTGCCAGCAGTGGGGGGTTAGGACGAGGAATCAATGAGCAGTTCTTC. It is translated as CASSGGLGRGINEQFF.

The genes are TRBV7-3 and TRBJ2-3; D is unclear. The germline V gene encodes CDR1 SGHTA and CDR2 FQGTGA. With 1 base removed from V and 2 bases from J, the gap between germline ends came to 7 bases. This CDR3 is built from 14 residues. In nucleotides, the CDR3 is TGTGCCAGCAGCTTAAAAGCCCACACAGATACGCAGTATTTT. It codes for CASSLKAHTDTQYF.

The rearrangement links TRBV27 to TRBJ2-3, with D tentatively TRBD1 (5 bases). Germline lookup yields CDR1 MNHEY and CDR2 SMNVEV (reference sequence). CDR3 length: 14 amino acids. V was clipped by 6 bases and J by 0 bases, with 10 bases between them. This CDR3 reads CASRRQTSTDTQYF. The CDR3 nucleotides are TGTGCCAGCAGACGACAGACTAGCACAGATACGCAGTATTTT.

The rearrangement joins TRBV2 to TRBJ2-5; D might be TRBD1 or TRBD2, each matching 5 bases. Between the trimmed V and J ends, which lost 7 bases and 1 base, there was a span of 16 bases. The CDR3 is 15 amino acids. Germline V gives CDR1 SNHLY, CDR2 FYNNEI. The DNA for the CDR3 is TGTGCCAGCAACCAGCCCGGGACGCCCCAAGAGACCCAGTACTTC. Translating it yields CASNQPGTPQETQYF.

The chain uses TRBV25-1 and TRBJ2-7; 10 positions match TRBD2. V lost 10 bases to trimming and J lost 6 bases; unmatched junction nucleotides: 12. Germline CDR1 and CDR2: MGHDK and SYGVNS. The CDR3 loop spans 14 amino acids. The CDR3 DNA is TGTGCCACGGTTCCAGCGGGAGGGCCGGCCGAGCAGTACTTC. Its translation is CATVPAGGPAEQYF.

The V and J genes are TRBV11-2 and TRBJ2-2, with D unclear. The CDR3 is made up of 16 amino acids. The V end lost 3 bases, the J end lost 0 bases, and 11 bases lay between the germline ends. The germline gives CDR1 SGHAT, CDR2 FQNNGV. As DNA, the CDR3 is TGTGCCAGCAGCTTCGGGCAGATCGCGAACACCGGGGAGCTGTTTTTT. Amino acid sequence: CASSFGQIANTGELFF.

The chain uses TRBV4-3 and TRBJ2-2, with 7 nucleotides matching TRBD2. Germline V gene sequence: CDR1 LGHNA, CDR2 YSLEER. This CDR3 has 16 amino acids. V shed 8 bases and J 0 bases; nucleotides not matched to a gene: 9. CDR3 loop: CASGERSGTNTGELFF. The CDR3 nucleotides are TGCGCCAGCGGAGAGAGGAGCGGGACGAACACCGGGGAGCTGTTTTTT.

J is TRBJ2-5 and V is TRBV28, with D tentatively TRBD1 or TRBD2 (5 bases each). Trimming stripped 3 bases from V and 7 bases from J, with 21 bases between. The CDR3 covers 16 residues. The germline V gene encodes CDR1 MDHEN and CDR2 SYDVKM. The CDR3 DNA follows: TGTGCCAGCAGTTTCTCCGGTCGGACTTCGAGGGGGACCCAGTACTTC. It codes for CASSFSGRTSRGTQYF.

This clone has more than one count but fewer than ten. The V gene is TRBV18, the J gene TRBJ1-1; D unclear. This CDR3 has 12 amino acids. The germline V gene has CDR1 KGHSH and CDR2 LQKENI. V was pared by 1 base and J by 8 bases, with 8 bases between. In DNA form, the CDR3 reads TGTGCCAGCTCACCACTTGAAGGAGAAGCTTTCTTT. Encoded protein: CASSPLEGEAFF.

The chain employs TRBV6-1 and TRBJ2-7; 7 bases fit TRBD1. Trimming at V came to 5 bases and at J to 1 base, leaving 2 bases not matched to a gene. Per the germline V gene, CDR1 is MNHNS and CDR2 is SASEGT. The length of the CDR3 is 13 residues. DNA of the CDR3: TGTGCCAGCAGTAAACAGGGGTCCTACGAGCAGTACTTC. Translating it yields CASSKQGSYEQYF.

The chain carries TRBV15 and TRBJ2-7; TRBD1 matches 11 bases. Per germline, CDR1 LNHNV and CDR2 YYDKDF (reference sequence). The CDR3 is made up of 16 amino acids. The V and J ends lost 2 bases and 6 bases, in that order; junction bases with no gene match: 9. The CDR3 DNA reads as TGTGCCACCAGCAGATCTACTCCGGGACAGGGGGGCGAGCAGTACTTC. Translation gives CATSRSTPGQGGEQYF.